This T cell receptor (beta chain) was retrieved from a study of blood T cells in healthy people across ages. A second PCR, run for roughly 6 to 11 cycles, used a sample-barcoded 5' primer plus a J-beta primer mix. A single record per CDR3 protein comes from TCRdb applying MiXCR to the 5' RACE reads. The profile shows around 2 million distinct CDR3 sequences, approximately 39% of them singletons. Germline V gene data show CDR1 as SGHRS and CDR2 as YFSETQ. The length of the CDR3 is 14 residues. V lost 3 bases and J lost 2; bases outside the gene matches: 1. The TCR originated in a human donor in good health. Sequencing was carried out using blood. The chain employs TRBV5-1 and TRBJ2-1, with 8 positions matching TRBD1. The CDR3 loop is CASSWGQAYNEQFF. CDR3 coding DNA: TGCGCCAGCAGCTGGGGACAGGCCTACAATGAGCAGTTCTTC.